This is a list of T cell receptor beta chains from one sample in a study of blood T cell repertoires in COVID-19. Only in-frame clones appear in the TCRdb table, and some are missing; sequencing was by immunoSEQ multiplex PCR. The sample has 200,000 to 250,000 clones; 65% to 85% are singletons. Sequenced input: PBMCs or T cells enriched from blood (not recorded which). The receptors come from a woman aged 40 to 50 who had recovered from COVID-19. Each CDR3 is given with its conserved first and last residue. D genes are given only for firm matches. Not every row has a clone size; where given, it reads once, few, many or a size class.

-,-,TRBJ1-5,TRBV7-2,CASSLVLYQPQHF,TGTGCCAGCAGCTTAGTACTTTATCAGCCCCAGCATTTT
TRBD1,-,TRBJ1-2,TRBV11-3,CASSAGWDRANYGYTF,TGTGCCAGCAGCGCCGGTTGGGACAGAGCTAACTATGGCTACACCTTC
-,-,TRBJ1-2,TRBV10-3,CAISEPASDVLYGYTF,TGTGCCATCAGTGAGCCCGCTAGCGACGTACTCTATGGCTACACCTTC
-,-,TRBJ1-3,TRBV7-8,CASSLGVSSGNTIYF,TGTGCCAGCAGCTTAGGTGTCAGCTCTGGAAACACCATATATTTT
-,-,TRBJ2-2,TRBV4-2,CASSQSVTGELFF,TGTGCCAGCAGCCAAAGCGTTACCGGGGAGCTGTTTTTT
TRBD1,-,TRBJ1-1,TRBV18,CASSRDRGGTEAFF,TGTGCCAGCTCACGGGACAGGGGTGGAACTGAAGCTTTCTTT
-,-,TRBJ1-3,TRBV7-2,CASSRTFSGNTIYF,TGTGCCAGCAGCCGTACATTCTCTGGAAACACCATATATTTT
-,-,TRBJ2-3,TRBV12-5,CASGLVLHRPSTDTQYF,TGTGCTAGTGGTTTGGTACTGCACAGACCTAGCACAGATACGCAGTATTTT
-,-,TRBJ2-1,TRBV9,CASSVISVSPYNEQFF,TGTGCCAGCAGCGTAATAAGCGTCTCTCCCTACAATGAGCAGTTCTTC
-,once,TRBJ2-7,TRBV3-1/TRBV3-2,CASSPRGVSYEQYF,TGTGCCAGCAGCCCTCGAGGTGTAAGTTACGAGCAGTACTTC
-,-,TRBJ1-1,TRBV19,CASSIGGGMNTEAFF,TGTGCCAGTAGTATAGGCGGGGGGATGAACACTGAAGCTTTCTTT
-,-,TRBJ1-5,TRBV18,CASSPGSDSNPQHF,TGTGCCAGCTCACCCGGATCAGACTCAAATCCCCAGCATTTT
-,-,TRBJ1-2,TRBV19,CASSIKHVNYGYTF,TGTGCCAGTAGTATTAAGCATGTAAACTATGGCTACACCTTC